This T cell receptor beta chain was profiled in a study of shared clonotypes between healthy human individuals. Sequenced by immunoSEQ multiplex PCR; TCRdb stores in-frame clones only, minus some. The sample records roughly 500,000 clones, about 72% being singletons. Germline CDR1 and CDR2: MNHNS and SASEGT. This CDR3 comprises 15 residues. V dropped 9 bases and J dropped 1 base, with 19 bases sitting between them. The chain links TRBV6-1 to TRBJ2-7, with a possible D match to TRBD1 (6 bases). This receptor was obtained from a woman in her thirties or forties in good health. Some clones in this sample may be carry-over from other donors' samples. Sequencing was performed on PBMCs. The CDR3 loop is CASRSRGQGSYEQYF. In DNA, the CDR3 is TGTGCCAGTAGAAGCAGGGGTCAAGGATCCTACGAGCAGTACTTC.